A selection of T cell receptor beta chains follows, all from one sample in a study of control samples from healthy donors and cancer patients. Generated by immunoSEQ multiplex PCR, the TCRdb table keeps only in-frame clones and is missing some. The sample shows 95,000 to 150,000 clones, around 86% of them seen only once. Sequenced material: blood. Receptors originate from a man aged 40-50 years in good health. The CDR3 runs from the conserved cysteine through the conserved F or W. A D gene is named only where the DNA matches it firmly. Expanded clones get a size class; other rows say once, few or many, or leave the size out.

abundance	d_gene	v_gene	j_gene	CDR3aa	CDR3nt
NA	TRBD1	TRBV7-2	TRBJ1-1	CASSPRTGKNTEAFF	TGTGCCAGCAGCCCACGGACAGGGAAGAACACTGAAGCTTTCTTT
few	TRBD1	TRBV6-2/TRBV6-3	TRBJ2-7	CASSYSPGQGRNEQYF	TGTGCCAGCAGTTACTCCCCGGGACAGGGGAGGAACGAGCAGTACTTC
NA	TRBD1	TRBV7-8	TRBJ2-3	CASSRTDRGSTDTQYF	TGTGCCAGCAGCAGGACGGACAGGGGGAGCACAGATACGCAGTATTTT
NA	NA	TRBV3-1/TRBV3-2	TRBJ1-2	CASSQGGGGYTF	TGTGCCAGCAGCCAAGGGGGCGGCGGCTACACCTTC
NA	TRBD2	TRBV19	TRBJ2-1	CASSIPAGATYNEQFF	TGTGCCAGTAGTATACCAGCGGGGGCTACCTACAATGAGCAGTTCTTC
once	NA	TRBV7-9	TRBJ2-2	CASSPPATANTGELFF	TGTGCCAGCAGCCCACCCGCTACTGCGAACACCGGGGAGCTGTTTTTT
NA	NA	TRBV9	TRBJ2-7	CASSVGEGDSYEQYF	TGTGCCAGCAGCGTAGGAGAAGGCGACTCCTACGAGCAGTACTTC
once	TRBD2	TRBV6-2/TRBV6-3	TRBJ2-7	CASSESLAGGYEQYF	TGTGCCAGCAGCGAATCCCTAGCGGGGGGCTACGAGCAGTACTTC
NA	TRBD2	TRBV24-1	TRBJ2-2	CATSDREGYTGELFF	TGTGCCACCAGTGATAGGGAGGGTTACACCGGGGAGCTGTTTTTT
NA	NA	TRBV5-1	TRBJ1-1	CASSFVGATEAFF	TGCGCCAGCAGCTTCGTAGGGGCCACTGAAGCTTTCTTT
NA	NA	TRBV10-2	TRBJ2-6	CASLRTGAEGANVLTF	TGCGCCAGCCTGAGGACGGGGGCCGAGGGGGCCAACGTCCTGACTTTC
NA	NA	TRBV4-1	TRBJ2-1	CASSQEIGISYNEQFF	TGCGCCAGCAGCCAAGAGATAGGGATCTCCTACAATGAGCAGTTCTTC
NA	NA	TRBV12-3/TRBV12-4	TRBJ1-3	CASGRGDTIYF	TGTGCCAGCGGTCGGGGAGACACCATATATTTT
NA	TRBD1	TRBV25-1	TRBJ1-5	CASSGDRGSQPQHF	TGTGCCAGCTCCGGGGACAGGGGCTCTCAGCCCCAGCATTTT
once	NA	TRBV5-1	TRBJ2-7	CASSRFGGSYEQYF	TGCGCCAGCAGCCGGTTCGGAGGTTCCTACGAGCAGTACTTC
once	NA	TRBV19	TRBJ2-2	CASDGPNTGELFF	TGTGCCAGTGACGGACCGAACACCGGGGAGCTGTTTTTT
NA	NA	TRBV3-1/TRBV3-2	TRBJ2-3	CASSRAGSTDTQYF	TGTGCCAGCAGCCGGGCTGGAAGCACAGATACGCAGTATTTT
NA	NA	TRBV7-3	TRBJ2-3	CASSLNPDTQYF	TGTGCCAGCAGCTTAAACCCAGATACGCAGTATTTT
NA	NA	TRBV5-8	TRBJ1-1	CASSFSVGRNTEAFF	TGTGCCAGCAGCTTTTCGGTGGGGAGGAACACTGAAGCTTTCTTT
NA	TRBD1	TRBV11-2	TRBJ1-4	CASSSNRGTNEKLFF	TGTGCCAGCAGCTCAAACAGGGGCACTAATGAAAAACTGTTTTTT
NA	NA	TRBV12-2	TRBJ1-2	CASRLIPGGPGYGYTF	TGTGCAAGTCGTCTTATTCCAGGGGGCCCGGGCTATGGCTACACCTTC
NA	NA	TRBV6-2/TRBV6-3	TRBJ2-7	CASSWSPRTRKRAEQYF	TGTGCCAGCAGTTGGTCCCCCCGGACAAGGAAAAGAGCCGAGCAGTACTTC
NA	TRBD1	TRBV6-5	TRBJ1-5	CASAGDRGLNQPQHF	TGTGCCAGCGCCGGAGACAGGGGTTTAAATCAGCCCCAGCATTTT
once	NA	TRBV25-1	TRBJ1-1	CASLQGLGTEAFF	TGTGCCAGCTTACAGGGTTTAGGCACTGAAGCTTTCTTT
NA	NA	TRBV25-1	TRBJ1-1	CASSEYRVVQAFF	TGTGCCAGCAGTGAATACAGGGTGGTTCAAGCTTTCTTT
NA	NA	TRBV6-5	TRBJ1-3	CASRPGDDSGNTIYF	TGTGCCAGCAGGCCGGGGGACGACTCTGGAAACACCATATATTTT
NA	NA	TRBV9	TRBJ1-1	CASSVVGGNTEAFF	TGTGCCAGCAGCGTAGTAGGAGGGAACACTGAAGCTTTCTTT
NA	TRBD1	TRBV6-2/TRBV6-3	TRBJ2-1	CASSYPAGTGLNEQFF	TGTGCCAGCAGTTACCCGGCCGGGACAGGACTCAATGAGCAGTTCTTC
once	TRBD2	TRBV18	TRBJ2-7	CASSPDVLGRGVYYEQYF	TGTGCCAGCTCACCGGATGTCCTTGGGCGGGGGGTCTACTACGAGCAGTACTTC